This T cell receptor beta chain was profiled in a study of identical twins. From the 5' RACE reads, TCRdb called clonotypes with MiXCR, one entry per CDR3 protein. The repertoire holds about 530,000 distinct CDR3 sequences, with around 15% as singletons. Germline CDR1 and CDR2: ENHRY and SYGVKD. CDR3 length equals 15 residues. Trimming at V came to 10 bases and at J to 4 bases, leaving 12 bases not matched to a gene. This clonotype was seen more than once but under ten times. This same sample was also taken into another study, of yellow fever vaccine responses in identical twins.

The specimen sequenced was CD4+ T cells sorted from blood. The chain combines TRBV10-3 with TRBJ2-3; 9 positions agree with TRBD2. The TCR sequence derives from a woman between 18 and 30 years old in good health. Here the CDR3 reads CATLGREGPPDTQYF. CDR3 DNA sequence: TGTGCCACCCTGGGGCGGGAGGGCCCCCCAGATACGCAGTATTTT.